The entry below describes one TCR beta chain. As originally analysed: It was from reference gene primer amplification that nucleated cell counts were estimated. Here immunoSEQ multiplex PCR was the method, and the copy in TCRdb shows in-frame clones only, minus some. V, J and clone size are those of that table, while D and trimming were read from the DNA. Of roughly 86,000 clones listed, roughly 75% were seen once; the top ten hold about 8.7%. These data are taken from a study of blood T cell repertoires in COVID-19. At the level of the study: Both acute and convalescent COVID-19 samples were obtained from the United States, Italy and Spain. Sources were T cells, B-cell-depleted T cells, or PBMCs; the material itself was cDNA or gDNA.

The CDR3 runs 13 residues. Germline assignment: CDR1 SGDLS and CDR2 YYNGEE. The ends were cut back, 3 bases at V and 8 bases at J, with 12 bases in the middle. The source of this sequence is a man aged 50-60 years who had recovered from COVID-19. The chain uses TRBV9 and TRBJ2-1, with a possible D match to TRBD2 (6 bases). The sequenced sample consisted of peripheral blood. CDR3 residues: CASSAGTLDEQFF. The CDR3 DNA reads as TGTGCCAGCAGCGCCGGGACTTTAGATGAGCAGTTCTTC. The whole variable domain, filled in from reference TRBV9 and TRBJ2-1, reads DSGVTQTPKHLITATGQRVTLRCSPRSGDLSVYWYQQSLDQGLQFLIQYYNGEERAKGNILERFSAQQFPDLHSELNLSSLELGDSALYFCASSAGTLDEQFFGPGTRLTVL.